This T cell receptor (beta chain) came from a study of cytomegalovirus exposure and HLA in healthy donors. Across the whole study: There were 90 million to 130 million unique TCR beta sequences, drawn from about 180 million T cells, in an earlier analysis. From donors who were HLA-typed, an early data release held 80 million to 95 million unique TCRs. Study-wide points: In vitro data verified three CMV-associated chains as specific for CMV antigens. Reportedly, a later analysis found an Asian-associated ancestry cluster had fewer N-insertions than the roughly 700-donor mean.

About this clone: Its antigen is unidentified.

The PCR employed 60 Vbeta primers together with 13 Jbeta primers. Repertoires were generated with immunoSEQ multiplex PCR, while TCRdb's copy carries only in-frame clones and drops some. The table records over 150,000 clones, 75% of them present only once. Sequencing was done on a sample of PBMCs. The TCR originated in a male donor in good health and CMV-seronegative.

The CDR3 region is CASSHIPPGQSLATEAFF. As DNA, the CDR3 is TGTGCCAGCAGCCATATCCCGCCCGGACAGTCGTTAGCCACTGAAGCTTTCTTT. The chain is built from TRBV21-1 and TRBJ1-1; TRBD1, the D gene given by the table, was not confirmed from the DNA. TRBV21-1 is a known pseudogene. CDR3 length equals 18 residues.